These 26 T cell receptor beta chains originate from one sample sequenced in a study of blood T cell repertoires in COVID-19. Measured with immunoSEQ multiplex PCR; TCRdb has only the in-frame clones, and not every one. This table has a few hundred thousand clones, roughly 84% appearing once. Sequenced sample: peripheral blood. The receptors shown here come from a woman younger than 30 with acute or convalescent COVID-19.

The chain recombines TRBV30 with TRBJ2-7, with D maybe TRBD2 (5 bases). The CDR3 totals 11 residues. V was cut by 5 bases and J by 4 bases, with 9 bases left in between. CDR1 and CDR2 from the germline V gene are GTSNPN and SVGIG (reference sequence). The CDR3 sequence: CAWSGSYEQYF. The CDR3, as DNA: TGTGCCTGGTCGGGGTCTTACGAGCAGTACTTC.

This chain links TRBV10-1 with TRBJ1-6, with no clear D. There are 19 residues in the CDR3. The V and J ends lost 6 bases and 4 bases respectively, with 25 bases between them. Germline CDR1 WNHNN, CDR2 SYGVQD (reference sequence). CDR3 in amino acids: CASSPRGFLSPLYNSPLHF. CDR3 sequence (DNA): TGCGCCAGCAGCCCTAGAGGGTTTCTATCCCCTTTATATAATTCACCCCTCCACTTT.

This clone was detected once. The chain employs TRBV7-2 and TRBJ2-2, with D perhaps matching TRBD1 (6 bases). The V gene lost 5 bases and the J gene lost 0 bases, with 16 bases spanning the gap. This CDR3 is 17 amino acids long. Looked up from germline, CDR1 is SGHTA and CDR2 is FQGNSA. The CDR3 sequence: CASSLSGQRTNTGELFF. CDR3 in DNA: TGTGCCAGCAGCCTAAGTGGACAGAGAACGAACACCGGGGAGCTGTTTTTT.

The chain carries TRBV10-3 and TRBJ2-1; 7 bases fit TRBD2. The CDR3 has 12 residues. V was clipped by 10 bases and J by 4 bases; unmatched bases: 4. Germline V gene data show CDR1 as ENHRY and CDR2 as SYGVKD. CDR3 in amino acids: CATSSGYNEQFF. CDR3 nucleotide sequence: TGTGCCACGTCTAGCGGATACAATGAGCAGTTCTTC.

This clone came up a few times. The V call is TRBV7-8, the J call TRBJ2-3; unclear D gene. Germline V CDR1 and CDR2: SGHVS, FQNEAQ. The CDR3 is made up of 15 amino acids. V was cut by 0 bases and J by 3 bases, with 10 bases left in between. CDR3 nucleotide sequence: TGTGCCAGCAGCTTAGCCCCGTCCAGGACAGATACGCAGTATTTT. Its protein is CASSLAPSRTDTQYF.

This chain uses TRBV7-6 with TRBJ1-5, with a possible D match to TRBD1 (5 bases). The CDR3 extends over 15 amino acids. Germline values: CDR1 SGHVS, CDR2 FNYEAQ. Trimming removed 7 bases from V and 5 bases from J, with 18 bases in between. In nucleotides, the CDR3 is TGTGCCAGCACCCAGGGCCCTGGGTGGGATCAGCCCCAGCATTTT. This sequence encodes CASTQGPGWDQPQHF.

The chain couples TRBV19 to TRBJ1-2, with D possibly being TRBD1 (6 bases). V dropped 1 base and J dropped 4 bases, with 16 bases sitting between them. This CDR3 has 16 amino acids. Germline CDR1 LNHDA, CDR2 SQIVND (reference sequence). The chain's CDR3 is CASSIASLMGAYGYTF. CDR3 nucleotide sequence: TGTGCCAGTAGTATAGCCTCGCTTATGGGGGCCTATGGCTACACCTTC.

This rearrangement joins TRBV27 to TRBJ1-1; D possibly corresponds to TRBD1 (6 bases). The V end was cut by 5 bases, the J end by 0 bases, with 10 bases between. Germline loops: CDR1 MNHEY, CDR2 SMNVEV (reference sequence). The CDR3 extends over 14 amino acids. The CDR3 coding sequence is TGTGCCAGCAGTCCTCGGACAGTGAACACTGAAGCTTTCTTT. Translating gives CASSPRTVNTEAFF.

The chain employs TRBV10-3 and TRBJ2-7, with D unresolved. V gave up 4 bases and J gave up 1 base, with 5 bases separating them. The CDR3 length is 12 residues. CDR1 is ENHRY, CDR2 SYGVKD, per germline. The CDR3 region is CAISAGSYEQYF. CDR3 coding DNA: TGTGCCATCAGTGCCGGTTCCTACGAGCAGTACTTC.

The chain uses TRBV7-2 and TRBJ2-7; weak D call: TRBD1 (5 bases). Trimming left V 1 base short and J 3 bases short, with 13 bases between. CDR3 length: 15 residues. Per the germline V gene, CDR1 is SGHTA and CDR2 is FQGNSA. The CDR3 DNA reads TGTGCCAGCAGCTTAGGTGGTATAGGGGACTACGAGCAGTACTTC. Encoded protein: CASSLGGIGDYEQYF.

V and J are TRBV15 and TRBJ2-7; 8 bases are shared with TRBD1. This CDR3 has 14 amino acids. Per germline, CDR1 LNHNV and CDR2 YYDKDF (reference sequence). Germline trimming cut 1 base from V and 7 bases from J; bases unmatched to any gene: 6. CDR3 sequence: CATSRADRGQEQYF. The CDR3 coding sequence is TGTGCCACCAGCAGAGCCGACAGGGGCCAGGAGCAGTACTTC.

This clone appeared a few times. The chain uses TRBV2 and TRBJ1-2; tentative D call: TRBD1 (6 bases). Germline CDR1 reads SNHLY; CDR2 reads FYNNEI. The CDR3 length is 16 residues. The V and J ends lost 6 bases and 4 bases respectively, with 21 bases between them. CDR3 loop: CASRRVRDNPGYGYTF. The CDR3 bases are TGTGCCAGCAGGAGGGTTAGGGACAACCCCGGCTATGGCTACACCTTC.

This clone was found once. The chain joins TRBV18 to TRBJ1-2; perhaps TRBD1 as D (5 bases). Trimming took off 0 bases at V and 4 bases at J, with 18 bases between the two ends. The CDR3 is made up of 17 amino acids. The V gene's germline CDR1 is KGHSH and CDR2 LQKENI. In DNA form, the CDR3 reads TGTGCCAGCTCACCACCGGAGGCGGGGCCCCTTCTCTATGGCTACACCTTC. It encodes CASSPPEAGPLLYGYTF.

The J gene is TRBJ2-1, the V gene TRBV9, with 11 bases lining up with TRBD2. V gave up 3 bases and J gave up 2 bases; unmatched junction bases: 7. This CDR3 region has 17 residues. Germline V lookup: CDR1 SGDLS, CDR2 YYNGEE. CDR3 in amino acids: CASSGASGRLTYNEQFF. The DNA of the CDR3 is TGTGCCAGCAGCGGTGCTAGCGGGAGGCTGACCTACAATGAGCAGTTCTTC.

The chain employs TRBV15 and TRBJ2-3, with 10 bases aligning to TRBD2. This CDR3 is 16 amino acids long. Trimming removed 1 base from V and 4 bases from J; junction bases left unmatched: 5. Germline-derived CDR1 and CDR2 are LNHNV and YYDKDF (reference sequence). CDR3 DNA sequence: TGTGCCACCAGCAGAGCAGGAGCGGGGGGGTCAGATACGCAGTATTTT. Translation: CATSRAGAGGSDTQYF.

The sample holds one count of this clone. The V gene is TRBV11-2, the J gene TRBJ2-7, with 7 positions matching TRBD2. Unmatched junction bases numbered 9, after V lost 5 bases and J lost 5 bases. Germline V lookup: CDR1 SGHAT, CDR2 FQNNGV. The length of the CDR3 is 14 residues. The CDR3 DNA reads as TGTGCCAGCAGCCCTGGGGGGGGAAAGGACGAGCAGTACTTC. Its protein is CASSPGGGKDEQYF.

The CDR3 spells CATSLRGSSMSEQYF. The CDR3 DNA reads as TGTGCCACCAGCCTTAGGGGCAGTTCAATGAGCGAGCAGTACTTC. V is TRBV15 and J is TRBJ2-7; maybe TRBD1 (5 bases). The CDR3 totals 15 residues. V lost 5 bases to trimming and J lost 6 bases, with 20 bases between them. Germline values: CDR1 LNHNV, CDR2 YYDKDF (reference sequence).

The J gene is TRBJ2-3, the V gene TRBV7-9, with 9 bases lining up with TRBD2. The J segment lost 6 bases and the V segment lost 5 bases, leaving 18 bases of the junction unmatched. The CDR3 covers 18 residues. Per the germline V gene, CDR1 is SEHNR and CDR2 is FQNEAQ (reference sequence). This CDR3 reads CASSATGSGAGGPDTQYF. CDR3 DNA sequence: TGTGCCAGCAGCGCTACCGGTTCGGGTGCGGGAGGGCCGGATACGCAGTATTTT.

This clone rates as medium-sized. The V and J genes are TRBV6-6 and TRBJ1-6; weak D call: TRBD1 (6 bases). There are 14 residues in the CDR3. The V gene lost 6 bases and the J gene lost 10 bases, with 16 bases spanning the gap. The germline gives CDR1 MNHNY, CDR2 SVGAGI (reference sequence). The CDR3 reads CASSATGKGSPLHF. DNA of the CDR3: TGTGCCAGCAGCGCCACAGGGAAGGGATCACCCCTCCACTTT.

The V gene is TRBV24-1, the J gene TRBJ1-5; D unclear. The germline gives CDR1 KGHDR, CDR2 SFDVKD. The CDR3 extends over 16 amino acids. The V and J ends lost 6 bases and 3 bases respectively, with 17 bases between them. CDR3 region: CATSKIPNGINQPQHF. The CDR3, as DNA: TGTGCCACCAGTAAAATCCCAAACGGGATCAATCAGCCCCAGCATTTT.

The chain couples TRBV27 to TRBJ1-2; TRBD1 might be the D (6 bases). The germline V gene encodes CDR1 MNHEY and CDR2 SMNVEV (reference sequence). Deletions cut 5 bases from V and 0 bases from J, with 13 bases between. CDR3 length: 15 residues. CDR3 in DNA: TGTGCCAGCAGTCCCGACAGGAGAGCTAACTATGGCTACACCTTC. Its translation: CASSPDRRANYGYTF.

J is TRBJ1-1 and V is TRBV7-9, with 7 positions matching TRBD1. CDR1 SEHNR and CDR2 FQNEAQ come from the germline V gene (reference sequence). CDR3 length: 15 residues. Trimming cost V 5 bases and J 2 bases; bases outside gene matches: 8. The CDR3 protein is CASSTTGRDNTEAFF. CDR3 DNA sequence: TGTGCCAGCAGCACGACAGGGAGAGATAACACTGAAGCTTTCTTT.

Notes on this clone: One junction end does not reproduce the germline sequence, and a read error may be involved. CDR3 bases: TGTGCCAGCAGCCTAGCGGGGCCGAGGAACAATGAGCAGTTCTTC. Protein product: CASSLAGPRNNEQFF. V is TRBV7-9 and J is TRBJ2-1; 9 nucleotides line up with TRBD2. CDR1 SEHNR and CDR2 FQNEAQ come from the germline V gene (reference sequence). The CDR3 covers 15 residues.

The DNA of the CDR3 is TGCGCCAGCAGCAGGGGGACAGCCTCTGGGGCCAACGTCCTGACTTTC. Protein product: CASSRGTASGANVLTF. The rearrangement joins TRBV5-1 to TRBJ2-6; 7 nucleotides agree with TRBD1. CDR3 length: 16 amino acids. Germline CDR1 reads SGHRS; CDR2 reads YFSETQ. Trimming cost V 4 bases and J 0 bases; bases outside gene matches: 4.

The chain employs TRBV7-8 and TRBJ1-1; the D is unclear. The CDR3 spans 14 residues. Between the trimmed V and J ends, which lost 2 bases and 0 bases, there was a span of 7 bases. The V gene's germline CDR1 is SGHVS and CDR2 FQNEAQ. The CDR3 is CASSLPHLNTEAFF. In DNA form, the CDR3 reads TGTGCCAGCAGCTTACCCCATTTGAACACTGAAGCTTTCTTT.

This chain connects TRBV9 to TRBJ2-7; D perhaps matches TRBD2 (6 bases). Germline loops: CDR1 SGDLS, CDR2 YYNGEE. The CDR3 covers 16 residues. Trimming removed 1 base at V and 0 bases at J, with 14 bases between. The CDR3 sequence is CASSVSAGLSSYEQYF. CDR3 DNA: TGTGCCAGCAGCGTATCCGCGGGATTGAGCTCCTACGAGCAGTACTTC.